A selection of T cell receptor beta chains follows, all from one sample in a study of vaccination effects on CD4 cells after COVID-19. TCRdb's copy holds only in-frame clones and misses some; the assay was immunoSEQ multiplex PCR. Of more than 20,000 clones in the sample, approximately 80% are singletons; the top ten hold 15% to 20%. No antigen has been identified for these receptors. Sequenced material: CD4+ T cells from PBMCs cultured with HCoV-NL63 spike peptides, taken before COVID-19 vaccination. Receptors were obtained from a human donor who had a prior SARS-CoV-2 infection. The CDR3 runs from the conserved cysteine through the conserved F or W. Fields, in order: V gene, D gene, J gene, clone size, CDR3 DNA, CDR3 protein. The D gene is left open where the match is weak. Size tells how often a clone was seen (once, few, many) or the class of an expanded clone, and some rows leave it out.

TRBV10-3	TRBD1	TRBJ1-2	NA	TGTGCCATCAGACGCGAGGGGGCTGGGTATGGCTACACCTTC	CAIRREGAGYGYTF
TRBV11-3	NA	TRBJ2-2	NA	TGTGCCAGCAGGACATACCAAGGGAGGAGGACCGGGGAGCTGTTTTTT	CASRTYQGRRTGELFF
TRBV5-1	NA	TRBJ2-3	NA	TGCGCCAGCAGCTTGGGAACCACTGAATTCACAGATACGCAGTATTTT	CASSLGTTEFTDTQYF
TRBV6-1	TRBD1	TRBJ2-2	NA	TGTGCCAGCAGTGTCGCGGCAACAGGGGCAGCGAACACCGGGGAGCTGTTTTTT	CASSVAATGAANTGELFF
TRBV7-9	NA	TRBJ1-6	NA	TGTGCCAGCAGCTTAGTAGGGGATTCACCCCTCCACTTT	CASSLVGDSPLHF
TRBV2	NA	TRBJ2-1	NA	TGTGCCAGCAGTGTATACAATGAGCAGTTCTTC	CASSVYNEQFF
TRBV6-5	NA	TRBJ1-3	NA	TGTGCCAGCAGTTACGATAGGGCCTCTGGAAACACCATATATTTT	CASSYDRASGNTIYF
TRBV4-1	TRBD2	TRBJ2-3	NA	TGCGCCAGCAGCCAAGAAATCCCCCCCAGCGGGAGTACAGATACGCAGTATTTT	CASSQEIPPSGSTDTQYF
TRBV28	NA	TRBJ2-7	few	TGTGCCAGCAGTTTAGTGGCGTCCTACGAGCAGTACTTC	CASSLVASYEQYF
TRBV4-2	NA	TRBJ2-7	few	TGTGCCAGCAGCCAAGCAGGGGTTGAGCCCTACGAGCAGTACTTC	CASSQAGVEPYEQYF
TRBV2	NA	TRBJ1-1	NA	TGTGCCAGCAGGGACAGCCTGAACACTGAAGCTTTCTTT	CASRDSLNTEAFF
TRBV4-3	TRBD1	TRBJ2-7	once	TGCGCCAGCAGCCAAGCGGGACAGAGATACGAGCAGTACTTC	CASSQAGQRYEQYF
TRBV27	NA	TRBJ2-6	NA	TGTGCCAGCAGTTTCTCTCCCTGGGGGGGGCCTGGGGCCAACGTCCTGACTTTC	CASSFSPWGGPGANVLTF
TRBV10-3	TRBD2	TRBJ2-2	NA	TGTGCCATCACCTCGGGGGGTACCGGGGAGCTGTTTTTT	CAITSGGTGELFF
TRBV6-5	TRBD1	TRBJ2-5	NA	TGTGCCAGCAATAACAGGGGCGGAGAGACCCAGTACTTC	CASNNRGGETQYF
TRBV7-2	TRBD1	TRBJ2-1	NA	TGTGCCAGCAGCTTACAATGGGGGACAGGGAATGAGCAGTTCTTC	CASSLQWGTGNEQFF
TRBV5-6	NA	TRBJ2-1	NA	TGTGCCAGCAGCTCCTACCGGACACTAGGAGAGCAGTTCTTC	CASSSYRTLGEQFF
TRBV5-1	NA	TRBJ1-2	NA	TGCGCCAGCAGCTCCTTGGGGCTGGGGGATGGCTACACCTTC	CASSSLGLGDGYTF
TRBV6-2/TRBV6-3	TRBD2	TRBJ2-7	NA	TGTGCCAGCAGTCCCGGACTAGCGGGAGGGTACGAGCAGTACTTC	CASSPGLAGGYEQYF
TRBV7-9	TRBD1	TRBJ1-3	NA	TGTGCCAGCAGGTCCCTTTGGACAGGGGCAGGAAACACCATATATTTT	CASRSLWTGAGNTIYF
TRBV27	NA	TRBJ2-5	NA	TGTGCCAGCAGCTTAAGCTTAGGGGAGACCCAGTACTTC	CASSLSLGETQYF
TRBV5-4	NA	TRBJ2-6	NA	TGTGCCAGCAGCAAGGGACGGGAAATGGGGGGGGCCAACGTCCTGACTTTC	CASSKGREMGGANVLTF
TRBV5-4	NA	TRBJ2-1	NA	TGTGCCAGCAGCGTAAGGACCGGGGCATGGGAGCAGTTCTTC	CASSVRTGAWEQFF
TRBV7-9	NA	TRBJ2-1	few	TGTGCCAGCAGCACTAGATGGGAGCAGTTCTTC	CASSTRWEQFF